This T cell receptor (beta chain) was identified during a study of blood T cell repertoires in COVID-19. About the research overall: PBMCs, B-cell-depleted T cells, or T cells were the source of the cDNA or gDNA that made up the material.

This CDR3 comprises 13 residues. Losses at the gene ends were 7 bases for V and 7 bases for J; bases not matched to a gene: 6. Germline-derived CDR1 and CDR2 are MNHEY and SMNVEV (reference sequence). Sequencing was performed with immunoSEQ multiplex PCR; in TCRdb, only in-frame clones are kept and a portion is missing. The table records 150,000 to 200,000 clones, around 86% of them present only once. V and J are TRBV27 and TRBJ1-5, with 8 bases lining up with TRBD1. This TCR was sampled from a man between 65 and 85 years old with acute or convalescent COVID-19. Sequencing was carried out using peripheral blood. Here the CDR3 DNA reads TGTGCCAGCACTGGACAGGGAGGACAGCCCCAGCATTTT. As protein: CASTGQGGQPQHF.